Only a few counts were recorded for the clone carrying this T cell receptor (beta chain). Its specificity is not known. The sample originates from a study of OX40 agonist ivuxolimab in advanced cancers. At the level of the study: Patients were treated with intravenous ivuxolimab, dosed at 0.01 to 10 mg/kg and infused every 2 weeks. Averaging roughly 60 years in age, with a range of about 23 to 79, the cohort was around 85% male. Earlier anti-PD-1, anti-PD-L1 or anti-CTLA-4 therapy was permitted; about 44% had received some. General study findings and limits: CD8+ T cells averaged more expanded clones than CD4+.

The germline V and J ends were trimmed by 4 bases and 5 bases, with 9 bases remaining between them. Germline values: CDR1 LNHDA, CDR2 SQIVND (reference sequence). The CDR3 sequence is 13 residues long. Repertoires were generated with immunoSEQ multiplex PCR, while TCRdb's copy carries only in-frame clones and drops some. The table shows about 83,000 clones, with roughly 88% occurring only once. The sequence came from an adult with an advanced solid tumor such as melanoma, head and neck, liver or kidney cancer. This chain uses TRBV19 with TRBJ1-5, with TRBD1 as a possible D gene (6 bases). The sequencing used CD4+ or CD8+ T cells sorted from blood, collected in a trial of the OX40 agonist ivuxolimab. CDR3 amino acids: CASSKNRDQPQHF. CDR3 nucleotides: TGTGCCAGTAGTAAAAACAGGGATCAGCCCCAGCATTTT.